Below, 21 T cell receptor beta chains from the same sample are listed, as sequenced in a study of control samples from healthy donors and cancer patients. Sequencing used immunoSEQ multiplex PCR; TCRdb keeps in-frame clones, though not all of them. The sample includes about 140,000 clones, 70% to 90% of them seen just once. Sequences were obtained from blood. Receptors originate from a woman in her thirties in good health.

The V call is TRBV5-1, the J call TRBJ2-6; possibly TRBD2 for D (5 bases). This CDR3 is 14 amino acids long. The germline gives CDR1 SGHRS, CDR2 YFSETQ. V was trimmed by 8 bases and J by 4 bases, leaving 13 bases between them. In DNA form, the CDR3 reads TGCGCCAGTGGAGGAGGCGGAGGGGCCAACGTCCTGACTTTC. Protein: CASGGGGGANVLTF.

V usage is TRBV3-1 (or the pseudogene TRBV3-2) and J usage is TRBJ2-2, with no clear D. Trimming stripped 0 bases from V and 5 bases from J, with 7 bases between. Germline CDR1 reads LGHDT; CDR2 reads YNNKEL (reference sequence). CDR3 length equals 14 residues. This CDR3 reads CASSQDMGTGELFF. Here the CDR3 DNA reads TGTGCCAGCAGCCAAGATATGGGTACCGGGGAGCTGTTTTTT.

The chain links TRBV7-2 to TRBJ2-3, with a possible D match to TRBD2 (5 bases). V was cut by 1 base and J by 2 bases, with 7 bases left in between. The CDR3 totals 14 residues. CDR1 SGHTA and CDR2 FQGNSA come from the germline V gene. CDR3 bases: TGTGCCAGCAGCTTAGGCCTAGCCACAGATACGCAGTATTTT. This gives the protein CASSLGLATDTQYF.

This sequence joins TRBV7-2 and TRBJ2-5, with D possibly matching TRBD1 (5 bases). Trimming shortened V by 6 bases and J by 2 bases, and 13 bases separated the two germline ends. The germline CDR1 and CDR2 sequences are SGHTA and FQGNSA. The CDR3 runs 14 residues. CDR3 bases: TGTGCCAGCAGAACACGACAGATTCAAGAGACCCAGTACTTC. As protein: CASRTRQIQETQYF.

The rearrangement joins TRBV15 to TRBJ1-4, with a possible D match to TRBD1 (6 bases). This CDR3 spans 16 amino acids. The germline CDR1 and CDR2 sequences are LNHNV and YYDKDF (reference sequence). V shed 1 base and J shed 0 bases, with 9 bases lying between them. In DNA, the CDR3 is TGTGCCACCAGCAGAGTAAGGGGGGCAACTAATGAAAAACTGTTTTTT. Amino acid sequence: CATSRVRGATNEKLFF.

The gene calls are TRBV12-3 or TRBV12-4 and TRBJ1-1, with no clear D. The CDR3 runs 13 residues. Trimming cost V 8 bases and J 6 bases, with 16 bases left between them. In nucleotides, the CDR3 is TGTGCCAGCCGGCGATCTCAAACGGCTGAAGCTTTCTTT. Translated: CASRRSQTAEAFF.

V usage is TRBV10-3 and J usage is TRBJ1-4, with TRBD1 matching 7 bases. The V segment lost 10 bases and the J segment 6 bases; nucleotides outside the gene matches: 11. Per germline, CDR1 ENHRY and CDR2 SYGVKD. This CDR3 is 14 amino acids long. CDR3 in DNA: TGTGCCAACCACCTAGGGGGCGGGCATGAAAAACTGTTTTTT. Translated, it gives CANHLGGGHEKLFF.

This sequence joins TRBV5-1 and TRBJ1-1; 9 bases match TRBD1. Germline V gives CDR1 SGHRS, CDR2 YFSETQ. The junction had 8 bases not matched to a gene; V was cut back by 3 bases and J by 2 bases. This CDR3 has 16 amino acids. DNA of the CDR3: TGCGCCAGCAGCTCCGGGACAGGGACTCGCAACACTGAAGCTTTCTTT. Translation gives CASSSGTGTRNTEAFF.

CDR3 in DNA: TGTGCCAGCAGCAAACTAAACAGGGGGCTTGAAGCTTTCTTT. Its translation: CASSKLNRGLEAFF. The rearrangement uses TRBV5-5 and TRBJ1-1; 9 positions agree with TRBD1. Trimming removed 4 bases from V and 7 bases from J; junction bases left unmatched: 8. The CDR3 has 14 amino acids. CDR1 and CDR2 from the germline V gene are SGHKS and YYEKEE (reference sequence). The variable domain in full, with the rest retrieved from reference TRBV5-5 and TRBJ1-1, is DAGVTQSPTHLIKTRGQQVTLRCSPISGHKSVSWYQQVLGQGPQFIFQYYEKEERGRGNFPDRFSARQFPNYSSELNVNALLLGDSALYLCASSKLNRGLEAFFGQGTRLTVV.

This chain joins TRBV7-9 and TRBJ2-1, with D unclear. The CDR3 spans 15 residues. Trimming stripped 6 bases from V and 1 base from J, with 13 bases between. Germline loops: CDR1 SEHNR, CDR2 FQNEAQ (reference sequence). This CDR3 reads CASSAFRVSYNEQFF. For the CDR3, the DNA is TGTGCCAGCAGTGCATTTAGGGTGTCCTACAATGAGCAGTTCTTC.

This sequence joins TRBV5-1 and TRBJ2-7, with D possibly being TRBD1 (6 bases). The V and J ends lost 2 bases and 3 bases respectively, with 9 bases between them. Germline V lookup: CDR1 SGHRS, CDR2 YFSETQ. This CDR3 has 13 residues. The CDR3 region is CASSLARGYEQYF. CDR3 DNA: TGCGCCAGCAGCTTAGCCAGGGGCTACGAGCAGTACTTC.

This clone was counted only a few times. The chain's CDR3 is CASSVAGGRNNEQFF. CDR3 bases: TGTGCCAGCAGCGTAGCCGGTGGGCGCAACAATGAGCAGTTCTTC. The gene calls are TRBV9 and TRBJ2-1; D is unresolved. V was trimmed by 0 bases and J by 5 bases, leaving 12 bases between them. Germline-derived CDR1 and CDR2 are SGDLS and YYNGEE. The CDR3 spans 15 residues.

CDR3 bases: TGTGCCAGCAGTTACGGTGGACAGATCTACGAGCAGTACTTC. Its protein is CASSYGGQIYEQYF. The chain employs TRBV6-5 and TRBJ2-7; tentative D call: TRBD1 (6 bases). Per the germline V gene, CDR1 is MNHEY and CDR2 is SVGAGI. V lost 2 bases to trimming and J lost 3 bases, with 11 bases between them. This CDR3 has 14 residues.

The rearrangement links TRBV18 to TRBJ1-1; unclear D gene. The CDR3 loop spans 13 amino acids. Germline loops: CDR1 KGHSH, CDR2 LQKENI. The ends were cut back, 3 bases at V and 4 bases at J, with 9 bases in the middle. The CDR3 sequence is CASSPDLGTEAFF. The CDR3 bases are TGTGCCAGCTCACCTGATCTAGGCACTGAAGCTTTCTTT.

The chain recombines TRBV28 with TRBJ1-5; TRBD1 is a possible D gene (5 bases). The CDR3 runs 14 residues. Deletions cut 6 bases from V and 4 bases from J, with 13 bases between. Germline CDR1 MDHEN, CDR2 SYDVKM. DNA for the CDR3: TGTGCCAGCAGAGCATGGGACCTTAATCAGCCCCAGCATTTT. Protein: CASRAWDLNQPQHF.

This clone appeared a few times. V usage is TRBV19 and J usage is TRBJ2-5; 8 bases are shared with TRBD2. This CDR3 spans 19 amino acids. Germline trimming cut 2 bases from V and 4 bases from J; bases unmatched to any gene: 18. The germline CDR1 and CDR2 sequences are LNHDA and SQIVND (reference sequence). The CDR3 reads CASSIRSGSGRDVRETQYF. CDR3 nucleotide sequence: TGTGCCAGTAGTATAAGGAGCGGGAGTGGGAGAGACGTTCGAGAGACCCAGTACTTC.

The V and J genes are TRBV28 and TRBJ2-5, with unresolved D. Germline V gives CDR1 MDHEN, CDR2 SYDVKM. The V end was cut by 8 bases, the J end by 7 bases, with 11 bases between. The length of the CDR3 is 11 residues. The CDR3 here is CASGASPTQYF. CDR3 DNA sequence: TGTGCCAGCGGCGCGTCCCCGACCCAGTACTTC.

This chain connects TRBV30 to TRBJ1-2, with D hard to call. The CDR3 runs to 12 residues. Germline V gene sequence: CDR1 GTSNPN, CDR2 SVGIG (reference sequence). The ends were cut back, 2 bases at V and 4 bases at J, with 8 bases in the middle. CDR3 bases: TGTGCCTGGAGTCTACTGAGCTATGGCTACACCTTC. This encodes CAWSLLSYGYTF.

The chain employs TRBV5-1 and TRBJ1-1; the match to TRBD1 covers 9 bases. In germline, CDR1 is SGHRS, CDR2 YFSETQ. The CDR3 spans 15 residues. V was pared by 4 bases and J by 4 bases, with 8 bases of the junction left unmatched. CDR3 in DNA: TGCGCCAGCAGCCGGGAGGGACAGGGAGGCACTGAAGCTTTCTTT. Its translation is CASSREGQGGTEAFF.

V is TRBV30 and J is TRBJ1-3; D not resolved. This CDR3 has 14 residues. V was trimmed by 2 bases and J by 4 bases, leaving 12 bases between them. Germline V lookup: CDR1 GTSNPN, CDR2 SVGIG (reference sequence). The CDR3 bases are TGTGCCTGGAGTCCAGGAACCCTCGGAAACACCATATATTTT. Its protein product is CAWSPGTLGNTIYF.

This clone occurred a few times. The V and J genes are TRBV6-1 and TRBJ2-7; D is possibly TRBD1 or TRBD2 (5 bases each). Germline CDR1 reads MNHNS; CDR2 reads SASEGT. V dropped 3 bases and J dropped 6 bases, with 18 bases sitting between them. The CDR3 spans 15 residues. The CDR3 loop is CASSDRLGTLIEQYF. The CDR3 region has the DNA TGTGCCAGCAGTGACAGACTGGGGACCCTGATCGAGCAGTACTTC.